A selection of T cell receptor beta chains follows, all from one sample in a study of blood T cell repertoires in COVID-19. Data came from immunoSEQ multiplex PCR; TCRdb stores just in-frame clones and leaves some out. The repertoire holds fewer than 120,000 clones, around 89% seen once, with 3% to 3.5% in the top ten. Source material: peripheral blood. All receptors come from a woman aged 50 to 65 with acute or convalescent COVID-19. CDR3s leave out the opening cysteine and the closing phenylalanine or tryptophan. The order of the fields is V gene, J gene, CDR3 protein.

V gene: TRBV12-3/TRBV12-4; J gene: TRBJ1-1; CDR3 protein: ASSVTPNTEAF
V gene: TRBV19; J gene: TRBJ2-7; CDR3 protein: ASNPRGGTYEQY
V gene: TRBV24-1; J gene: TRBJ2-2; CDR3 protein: ATSDLSAGGTGELF
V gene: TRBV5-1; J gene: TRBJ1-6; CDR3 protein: ASSPDTSSYNSPLH
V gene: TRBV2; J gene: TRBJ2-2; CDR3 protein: ASSQALVPTLF
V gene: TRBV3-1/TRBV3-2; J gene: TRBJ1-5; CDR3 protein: ASSQEWGGTGNNQPQH
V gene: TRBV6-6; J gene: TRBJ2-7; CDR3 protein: ASSYASGINEQY
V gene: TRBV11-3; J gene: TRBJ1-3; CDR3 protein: ASSSASGNTIY
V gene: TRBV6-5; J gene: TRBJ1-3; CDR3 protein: ASSYKWGTDTIY
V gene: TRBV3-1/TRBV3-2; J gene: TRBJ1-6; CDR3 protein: ASSQRSGHSPLH
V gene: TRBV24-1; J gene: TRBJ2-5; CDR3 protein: ATSDTGLTKETQY
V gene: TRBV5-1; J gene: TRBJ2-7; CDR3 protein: ASSPTPGQDYEQY
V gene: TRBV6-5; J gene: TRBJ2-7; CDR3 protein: ASTISGTGAEQY
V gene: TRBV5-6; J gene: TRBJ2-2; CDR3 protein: ASSRWTGRTGELF
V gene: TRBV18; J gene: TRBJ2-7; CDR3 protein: ASSPGGSSYEQY
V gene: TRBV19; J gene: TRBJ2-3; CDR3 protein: ATFGRGVGTDTQY
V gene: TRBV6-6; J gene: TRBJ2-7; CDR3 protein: ASSYEFRQGRDEQY
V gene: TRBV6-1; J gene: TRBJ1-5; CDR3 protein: ASSEAFGYSNQPQH
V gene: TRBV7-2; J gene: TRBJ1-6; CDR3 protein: ASSPWTGMGSPLH
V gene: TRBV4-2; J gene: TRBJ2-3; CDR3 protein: ASSQDSDTQY
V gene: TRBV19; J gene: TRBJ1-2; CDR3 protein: ASSMKTGWYGYT
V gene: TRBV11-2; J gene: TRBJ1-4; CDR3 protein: ASSLVQGPNEKLF
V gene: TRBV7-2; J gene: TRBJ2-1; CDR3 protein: ASSSQGSLAYNEQF
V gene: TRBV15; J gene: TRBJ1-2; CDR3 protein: ATSERSNYGYT
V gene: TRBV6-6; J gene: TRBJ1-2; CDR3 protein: ASSYSDRRNYGYT
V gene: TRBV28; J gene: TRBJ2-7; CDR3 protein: ASSPGGGAIYEQY
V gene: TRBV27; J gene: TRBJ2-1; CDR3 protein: ASSSGAGGGGEQF
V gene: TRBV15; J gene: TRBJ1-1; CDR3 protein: ATSLWRAGALNTEAF
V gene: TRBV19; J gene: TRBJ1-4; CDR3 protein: ASSIDLGAGKGEKLF
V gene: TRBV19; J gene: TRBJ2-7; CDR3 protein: ASTPPGGGGNPYEQY
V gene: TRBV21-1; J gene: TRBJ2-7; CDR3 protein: ASIPPRRSREVRYEQY
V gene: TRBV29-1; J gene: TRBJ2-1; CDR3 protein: SGTSGRVHNEQF
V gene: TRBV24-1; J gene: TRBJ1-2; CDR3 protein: ATSDAAPTAVFGGYT
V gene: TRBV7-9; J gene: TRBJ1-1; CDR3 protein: ASSLAPGTGNTEAF
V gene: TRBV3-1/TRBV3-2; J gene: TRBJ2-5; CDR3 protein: ASSQDRGTKETQY
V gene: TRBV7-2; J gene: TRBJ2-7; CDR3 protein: ASSVTGAGKKEQY
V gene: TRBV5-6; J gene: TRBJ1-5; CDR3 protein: ASSLGGQRGGEPQH
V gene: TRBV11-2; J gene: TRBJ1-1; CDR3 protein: ASSIDRKNTEAF
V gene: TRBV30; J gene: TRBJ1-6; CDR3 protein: AWSVGTGNSPLH
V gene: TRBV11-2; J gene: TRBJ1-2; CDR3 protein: ASSTSDRYGYT
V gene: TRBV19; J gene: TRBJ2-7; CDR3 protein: ASSMNRVGEQY
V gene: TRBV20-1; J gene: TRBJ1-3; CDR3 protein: SASRGAIGNTIY
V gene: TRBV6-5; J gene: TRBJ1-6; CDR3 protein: ASIGGTYSPLH
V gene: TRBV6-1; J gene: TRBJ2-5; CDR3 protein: ASSEAGTGVGETQY
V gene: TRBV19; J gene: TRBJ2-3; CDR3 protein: ASSNSGRSTDTQY
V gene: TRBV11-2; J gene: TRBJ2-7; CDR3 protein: ASSSSLRTSGAFHEQY
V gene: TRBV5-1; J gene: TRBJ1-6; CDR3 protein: ASSLGVGVNSPLH